The 22 T cell receptor beta chains below all came from one sample that was sequenced in a study of human T cells and chemical hapten exposure. Noted time point: patch test 2, 6 weeks after DPC sensitization. As for treatment: therapeutic diphenylcyclopropenone sensitization with weekly scalp DPC. Using its own MiXCR run on the RACE reads, TCRdb lists one record per CDR3 protein. The sample holds around 360,000 distinct CDR3 sequences, nearly 6.5% seen once. The starting material was whole blood, obtained in connection with sensitization to the hapten diphenylcyclopropenone (DPC). Receptor source: a woman aged 18 to 35 with alopecia areata. Some clones in this sample may be carry-over from other donors' samples.

In this sample, this clonotype turned up many times. J is TRBJ1-1 and V is TRBV29-1, with D possibly being TRBD1 (5 bases). There are 14 residues in the CDR3. CDR1 SQVTM and CDR2 ANQGSEA come from the germline V gene. V was trimmed by 3 bases and J by 1 base, leaving 12 bases between them. CDR3 protein: CSVEVGRANTEAFF. CDR3 sequence (DNA): TGCAGCGTTGAGGTTGGCAGGGCGAACACTGAAGCTTTCTTT.

In regard to this clonotype: A read error may explain this, as a much larger clone is one base away. The chain has TRBV6-5 and TRBJ1-1; 7 bases match TRBD1. The CDR3 runs to 14 residues. Germline V gene lookup returns CDR1 MNHEY and CDR2 SVGAGI. V gave up 7 bases and J gave up 3 bases; unmatched junction bases: 8. The CDR3 sequence: CASTLERGHTEAFF. CDR3 DNA: TGTGCCAGCACCTTAGAAAGGGGGCACACTGAAGCTTTCTTT.

Only a few counts were recorded for this clonotype. The chain has TRBV6-1 and TRBJ2-1; no clear D gene. Trimming left V 6 bases short and J 12 bases short, with 15 bases between. Germline CDR1 and CDR2: MNHNS and SASEGT. This CDR3 is built from 12 residues. In DNA form, the CDR3 reads TGTGCCAGCAGACCGCCCGGATCTCCGCAGTTCTTC. It encodes CASRPPGSPQFF.

This chain uses TRBV7-9 with TRBJ2-3; weak D call: TRBD1 (6 bases). V shed 2 bases and J shed 3 bases, with 15 bases lying between them. CDR3 size: 16 residues. Germline V gene lookup returns CDR1 SEHNR and CDR2 FQNEAQ (reference sequence). CDR3: CASSLQQGELTDTQYF. The CDR3 DNA sequence: TGTGCCAGCAGCTTACAACAGGGAGAGTTGACAGATACGCAGTATTTT. The full variable domain, in which reference TRBV7-9 and TRBJ2-3 provide the parts outside the CDR3, is DTGVSQNPRHKITKRGQNVTFRCDPISEHNRLYWYRQTLGQGPEFLTYFQNEAQLEKSRLLSDRFSAERPKGSFSTLEIQRTEQGDSAMYLCASSLQQGELTDTQYFGPGTRLTVL.

The chain joins TRBV20-1 to TRBJ2-3; maybe TRBD1 (6 bases). The CDR3 spans 12 residues. Germline CDR1 DFQATT, CDR2 SNEGSKA (reference sequence). V lost 6 bases and J lost 2, with 9 bases in between. CDR3 residues: CSAWDNTDTQYF. The CDR3 region has the DNA TGCAGTGCCTGGGACAACACAGATACGCAGTATTTT.

This clonotype was seen just once. A much more abundant neighbour one base away suggests this may be a read error. This rearrangement joins TRBV7-9 to TRBJ1-1, with D possibly being TRBD1 (6 bases). Germline-derived CDR1 and CDR2 are SEHNR and FQNEAQ (reference sequence). The V end was cut by 3 bases, the J end by 0 bases, with 11 bases between. This CDR3 is built from 15 residues. CDR3 sequence (DNA): TGTGCCAGCAGCTTTACACAGGGCATGAACACTGAAGCTTTCTTT. Its translation is CASSFTQGMNTEAFF.

This clonotype was recorded many times. This chain links TRBV20-1 with TRBJ2-1; D may be TRBD1 (5 bases). Trimming shortened V by 6 bases and J by 7 bases, and 16 bases separated the two germline ends. The CDR3 has 13 residues. CDR1 is DFQATT and CDR2 is SNEGSKA in the germline V gene (reference sequence). CDR3 nucleotides: TGCAGTGCCTTTGATTATAGGGGTAATGAGCAGTTCTTC. It encodes CSAFDYRGNEQFF.

This clonotype was seen a handful of times. The chain is built from TRBV6-2 or TRBV6-3 and TRBJ2-1, with 9 bases that match TRBD1. Germline V gene data show CDR1 as MNHEY and CDR2 as SVGEGT. Unmatched junction bases numbered 6, after V lost 6 bases and J lost 6 bases. The CDR3 totals 14 residues. CDR3 nucleotides: TGTGCCAGCAGCCGGGACAGGGAATCCAATGAGCAGTTCTTC. It codes for CASSRDRESNEQFF.

This clonotype has at least ten counts. CDR3 amino acids: CASSSFRTVSGNTIYF. CDR3 DNA: TGTGCCAGCAGTTCATTTCGGACAGTCTCTGGAAACACCATATATTTT. This chain uses TRBV5-6 with TRBJ1-3, with TRBD1 as a possible D gene (6 bases). The CDR3 sequence is 16 residues long. The germline V and J ends were trimmed by 5 bases and 0 bases, with 15 bases remaining between them. Germline V lookup: CDR1 SGHDT, CDR2 YYEEEE.

This clonotype appeared a few times. V and J are TRBV10-3 and TRBJ2-7, with D possibly being TRBD2 (5 bases). The ends were cut back, 5 bases at V and 7 bases at J, with 9 bases in the middle. This CDR3 spans 11 amino acids. The germline V gene has CDR1 ENHRY and CDR2 SYGVKD. The CDR3 nucleotides are TGTGCCATCAGTCGGGGATCGGAGCAGTACTTC. It codes for CAISRGSEQYF.

There are a few counts of this clonotype. This chain's CDR3 is CASSWGQASTEAFF. CDR3 in DNA: TGTGCCAGCAGCTGGGGACAGGCATCTACTGAAGCTTTCTTT. The V call is TRBV5-5, the J call TRBJ1-1; 8 bases are a match to TRBD1. V lost 3 bases to trimming and J lost 5 bases; unmatched junction nucleotides: 6. CDR1 and CDR2 from the germline V gene are SGHKS and YYEKEE (reference sequence). The CDR3 is 14 amino acids.

This clonotype was seen at least ten times. V usage is TRBV12-3 or TRBV12-4 and J usage is TRBJ1-1; no reliable D call. The CDR3 has 13 amino acids. Between the trimmed V and J ends, which lost 1 base and 3 bases, there was a span of 6 bases. CDR3 sequence: CASSLVADTEAFF. DNA of the CDR3: TGTGCCAGCAGTTTAGTGGCGGACACTGAAGCTTTCTTT.

This clonotype was detected many times. The CDR3 nucleotides read TGCGCCAGCAGGAAACTCTTGACAGGGCCTGATGAAAAACTGTTTTTT. Translation: CASRKLLTGPDEKLFF. The V and J genes are TRBV4-3 and TRBJ1-4; 7 bases align to TRBD1. This CDR3 has 16 amino acids. The germline V gene encodes CDR1 LGHNA and CDR2 YSLEER. The junction had 13 bases not matched to a gene; V was cut back by 6 bases and J by 6 bases.

The sample holds many counts of this clonotype. The chain uses TRBV5-6 and TRBJ2-7; D is possibly TRBD1 (5 bases). Germline V gene lookup returns CDR1 SGHDT and CDR2 YYEEEE. CDR3 length: 15 amino acids. V dropped 7 bases and J dropped 4 bases, with 21 bases sitting between them. CDR3 amino acids: CASGWGEQASYEQYF. The CDR3 DNA sequence: TGTGCCAGCGGATGGGGCGAACAGGCGTCGTACGAGCAGTACTTC. The variable domain in full, with the rest retrieved from reference TRBV5-6 and TRBJ2-7, is DAGVTQSPTHLIKTRGQQVTLRCSPKSGHDTVSWYQQALGQGPQFIFQYYEEEERQRGNFPDRFSGHQFPNYSSELNVNALLLGDSALYLCASGWGEQASYEQYFGPGTRLTVT.

Many counts were recorded for this clonotype. V gene TRBV7-9 combines with J gene TRBJ1-1; no firm D call. The CDR3 loop spans 17 amino acids. Deletions cut 4 bases from V and 2 bases from J, with 20 bases between. Germline V gives CDR1 SEHNR, CDR2 FQNEAQ (reference sequence). The CDR3 sequence is CASSSARVGEDNTEAFF. The CDR3 DNA sequence: TGTGCCAGCAGCTCAGCCAGAGTTGGGGAGGATAACACTGAAGCTTTCTTT.

In its sample, this clonotype was seen many times. The chain combines TRBV11-1 with TRBJ1-1, with TRBD1 matching 9 bases. Germline V gene lookup returns CDR1 SGHAT and CDR2 FQDESV (reference sequence). The CDR3 consists of 16 residues. V shed 2 bases, J shed 3 bases, and the junction held 7 bases outside the gene matches. In DNA, the CDR3 is TGTGCCAGCAGCTTAATGGGACAGGGTGGGGACACTGAAGCTTTCTTT. It is translated as CASSLMGQGGDTEAFF.

The CDR3 is CASSQPQYNMGTGGYGYTF. In DNA, the CDR3 is TGCGCCAGCAGCCAACCCCAGTATAATATGGGGACCGGAGGCTATGGCTACACCTTC. The V and J genes are TRBV4-3 and TRBJ1-2; D may be TRBD1 (5 bases). Trimming stripped 2 bases from V and 4 bases from J, with 26 bases between. Germline values: CDR1 LGHNA, CDR2 YSLEER. The CDR3 loop spans 19 amino acids.

This clonotype was seen more than once but under ten times. V usage is TRBV6-2 or TRBV6-3 and J usage is TRBJ1-5, with 8 bases fitting TRBD1. V trimming: 6 bases; J trimming: 5 bases; junction bases outside the gene matches: 9. The germline gives CDR1 MNHEY, CDR2 SVGEGT. The CDR3 has 15 residues. Written as DNA, the CDR3 is TGTGCCAGCAGACACCGGGACAGGATAGATCAGCCCCAGCATTTT. Its protein is CASRHRDRIDQPQHF.

The chain combines TRBV6-2 or TRBV6-3 with TRBJ2-3; 11 bases are a match to TRBD2. The CDR3 consists of 16 residues. With 6 bases clipped from V and 2 bases from J, the junction kept 7 bases outside the gene matches. CDR1 MNHEY and CDR2 SVGEGT come from the germline V gene. The CDR3 protein is CASSRGLAVDTDTQYF. The CDR3 DNA follows: TGTGCCAGCAGCCGGGGACTAGCGGTCGACACAGATACGCAGTATTTT.

This clonotype was recorded at least ten times. CDR3 in DNA: TGTGCCATCAGACCCAGCCAGGGTACCCCGCAGAGCACAGATACGCAGTATTTT. Translation gives CAIRPSQGTPQSTDTQYF. The chain employs TRBV10-3 and TRBJ2-3; possibly TRBD1 for D (5 bases). The CDR3 length is 18 residues. Germline V lookup: CDR1 ENHRY, CDR2 SYGVKD. V was pared by 6 bases and J by 0 bases, with 22 bases between.

Worth noting for this clonotype: A much bigger clone sits one base away, suggesting this may be a read error. This chain connects TRBV7-3 to TRBJ1-1; a possible D gene is TRBD1 (6 bases). The CDR3 length is 15 residues. CDR1 is SGHTA, CDR2 FQGTGA, per germline. As DNA, the CDR3 is TGTGCCGGCAGCTTAGCCGGGGGCAGGGACACTGAAGCTTTCTTT. It codes for CAGSLAGGRDTEAFF. Based on the CDR3 plus reference TRBV7-3 and TRBJ1-1, the full variable domain is GAGVSQTPSNKVTEKGKYVELRCDPISGHTALYWYRQSLGQGPEFLIYFQGTGAADDSGLPNDRFFAVRPEGSVSTLKIQRTERGDSAVYLCAGSLAGGRDTEAFFGQGTRLTVV.

The V call is TRBV5-1, the J call TRBJ2-1, with no clear D. Germline V gene sequence: CDR1 SGHRS, CDR2 YFSETQ. Trimming removed 3 bases at V and 3 bases at J, with 10 bases between. This CDR3 is built from 14 residues. DNA of the CDR3: TGCGCCAGCAGCTCCGAAGTAAACTACAATGAGCAGTTCTTC. This sequence encodes CASSSEVNYNEQFF. Supplemented by reference TRBV5-1 and TRBJ2-1, the full variable domain reads KAGVTQTPRYLIKTRGQQVTLSCSPISGHRSVSWYQQTPGQGLQFLFEYFSETQRNKGNFPGRFSGRQFSNSRSEMNVSTLELGDSALYLCASSSEVNYNEQFFGPGTRLTVL.